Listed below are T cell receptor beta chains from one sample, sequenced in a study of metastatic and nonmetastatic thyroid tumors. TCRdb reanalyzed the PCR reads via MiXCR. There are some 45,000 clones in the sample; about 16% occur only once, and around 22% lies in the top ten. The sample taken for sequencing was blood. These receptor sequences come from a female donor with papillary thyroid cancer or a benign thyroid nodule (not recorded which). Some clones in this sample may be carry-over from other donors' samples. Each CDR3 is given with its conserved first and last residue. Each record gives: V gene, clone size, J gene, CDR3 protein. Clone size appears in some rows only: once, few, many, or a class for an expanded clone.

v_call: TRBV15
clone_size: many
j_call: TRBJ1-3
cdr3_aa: CATSRDRDGNTIYF

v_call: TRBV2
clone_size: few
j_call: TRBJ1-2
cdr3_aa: CASSEAEENYCYTF

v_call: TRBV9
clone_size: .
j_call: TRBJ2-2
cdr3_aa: CASSDEDSINTGELFF

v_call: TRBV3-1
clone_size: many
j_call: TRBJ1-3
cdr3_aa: CASSQDGFSGNTIYF

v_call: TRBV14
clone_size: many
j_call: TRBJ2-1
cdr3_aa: CASSQGFLNEQFF

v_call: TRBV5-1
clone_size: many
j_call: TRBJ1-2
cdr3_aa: CASSPTGTGDGYTF

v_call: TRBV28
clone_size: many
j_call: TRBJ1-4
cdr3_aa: CASSDTWEGGEKLFF

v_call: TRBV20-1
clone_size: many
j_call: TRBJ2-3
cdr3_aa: CSARKEDTQYF

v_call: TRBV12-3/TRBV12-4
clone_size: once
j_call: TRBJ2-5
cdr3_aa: CARSLRGRETQYF

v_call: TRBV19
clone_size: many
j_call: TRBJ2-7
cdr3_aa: CASSTFGQGALSYEQYF

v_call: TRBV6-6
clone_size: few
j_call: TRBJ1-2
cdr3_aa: CASSYSPWSEGGYTF

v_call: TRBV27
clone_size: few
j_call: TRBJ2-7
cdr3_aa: CASSIGQAGYEQYF

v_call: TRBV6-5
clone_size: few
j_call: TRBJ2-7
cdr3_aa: CASSYPKVLEGSYEQYF

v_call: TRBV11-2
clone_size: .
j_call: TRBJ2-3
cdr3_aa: CASSPTGSTDTQYF

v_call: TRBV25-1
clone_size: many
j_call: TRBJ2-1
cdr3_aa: CASSLTYNEQFF

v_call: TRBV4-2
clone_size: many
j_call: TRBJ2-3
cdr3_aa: CASSQQLAGLTDTQYF

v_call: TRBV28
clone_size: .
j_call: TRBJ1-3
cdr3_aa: CASSPGTAGNTIYF

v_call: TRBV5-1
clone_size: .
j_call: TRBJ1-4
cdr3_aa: CASSPGQGGEKLFF

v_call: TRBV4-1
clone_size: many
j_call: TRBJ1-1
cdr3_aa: CASSQELWGNTEAFF

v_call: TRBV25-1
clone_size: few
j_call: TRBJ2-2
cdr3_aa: CASGRGNTGELFF

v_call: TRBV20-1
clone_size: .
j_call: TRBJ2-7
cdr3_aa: CSARTGSAYEQYF

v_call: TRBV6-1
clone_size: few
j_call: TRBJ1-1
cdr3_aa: CASRPGTGNPNTEAFF

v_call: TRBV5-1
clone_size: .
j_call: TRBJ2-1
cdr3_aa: CASVTGTGRSEQFF

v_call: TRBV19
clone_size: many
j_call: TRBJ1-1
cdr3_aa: CASSNGQSTEAFF

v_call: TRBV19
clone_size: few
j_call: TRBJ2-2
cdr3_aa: CASRTGGNTGELFF

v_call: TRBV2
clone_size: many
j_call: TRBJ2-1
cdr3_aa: CASIKREAYNEQFF

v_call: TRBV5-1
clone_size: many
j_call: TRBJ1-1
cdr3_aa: CASSRLTTGGGNTEAFF

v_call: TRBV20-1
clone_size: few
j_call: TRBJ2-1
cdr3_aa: CSAADSVGDEQFF

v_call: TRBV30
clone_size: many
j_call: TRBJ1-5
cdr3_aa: CAWSGALFQPQHF

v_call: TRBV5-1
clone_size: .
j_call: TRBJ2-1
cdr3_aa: CSSSLGTTNEQFF

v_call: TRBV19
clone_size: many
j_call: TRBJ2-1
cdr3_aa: CASSSSGTSGSYEQFF

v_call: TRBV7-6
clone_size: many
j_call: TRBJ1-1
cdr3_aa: CASSLRLNTEAFF

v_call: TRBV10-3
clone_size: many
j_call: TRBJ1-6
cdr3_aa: CAISESGNSPLHF

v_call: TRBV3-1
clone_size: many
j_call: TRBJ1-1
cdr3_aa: CASSQRRGTEAFF

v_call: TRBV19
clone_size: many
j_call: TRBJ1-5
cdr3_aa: CASSLGAWINQPQHF

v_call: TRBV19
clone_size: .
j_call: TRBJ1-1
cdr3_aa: CASSRTGGLTEAFF

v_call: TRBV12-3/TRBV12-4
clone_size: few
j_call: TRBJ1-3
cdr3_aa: CASSRDRGTSSGNTIYF

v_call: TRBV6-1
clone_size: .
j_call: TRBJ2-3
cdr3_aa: CASGYSRTSTDTQYF

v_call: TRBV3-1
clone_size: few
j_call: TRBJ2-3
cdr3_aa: CASSQDPRETDTQYF

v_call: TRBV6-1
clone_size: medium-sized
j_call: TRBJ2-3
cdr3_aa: CASSDGAGDTDTQYF

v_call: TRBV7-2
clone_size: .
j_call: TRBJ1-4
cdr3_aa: CASSLAELQGGLFF

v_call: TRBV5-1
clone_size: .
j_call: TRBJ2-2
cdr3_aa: CASSLGVTSTGELFF

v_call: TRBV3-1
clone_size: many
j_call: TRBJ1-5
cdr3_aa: CASSQGINRGNQPQHF

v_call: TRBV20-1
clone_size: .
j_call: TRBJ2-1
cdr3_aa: CSAEPSVTNRIKQFF

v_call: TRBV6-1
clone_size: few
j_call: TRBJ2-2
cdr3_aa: CASALQVNTEELFF

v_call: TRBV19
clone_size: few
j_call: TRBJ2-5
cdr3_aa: CASSVGLAETQYF

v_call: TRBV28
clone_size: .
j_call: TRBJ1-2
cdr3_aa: CASTDTAGYVYTF

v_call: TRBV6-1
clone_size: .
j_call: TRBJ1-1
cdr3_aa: CASSRYLGGPEAFF

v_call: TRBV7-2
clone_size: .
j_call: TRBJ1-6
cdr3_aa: CASSLAQDRGDSYNSPLHF

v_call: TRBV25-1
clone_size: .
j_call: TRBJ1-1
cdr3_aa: CSSSESVSKGRGTEAFF

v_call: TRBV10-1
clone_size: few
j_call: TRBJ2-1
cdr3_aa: CASSEGTRINEQFF

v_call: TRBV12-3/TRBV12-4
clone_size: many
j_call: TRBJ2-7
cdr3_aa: CASSLGTSGPYEQYF

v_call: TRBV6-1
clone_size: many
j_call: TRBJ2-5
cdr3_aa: CASSEGDRNQETQYF

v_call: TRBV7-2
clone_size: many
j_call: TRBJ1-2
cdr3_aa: CASSSLTAGNYGYTF

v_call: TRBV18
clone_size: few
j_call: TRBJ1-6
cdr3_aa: CASSPKAQLDNSPLHF

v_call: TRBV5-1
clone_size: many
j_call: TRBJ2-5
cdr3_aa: CASSLQGSETQYF

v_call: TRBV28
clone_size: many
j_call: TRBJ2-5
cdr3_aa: CASSPPSVETQYF